The sequence of this T cell receptor beta chain was determined in a study of identifying expanded T cells in peripheral blood. Findings of the study overall: Differentially abundant clones: around 1.2 between replicates, around 17 at roughly 13 days, 18 to 20 at four. Variance in clone template counts between approximately 2-week samples significantly increased with total template count across all healthy donors.

The assay was immunoSEQ multiplex PCR, and TCRdb's table has in-frame clones only and misses some. The sample lists around 94,000 clones, approximately 90% occurring once. During the collection period, no donor immune events like infections were recorded. As for this clone: Its antigen is currently unknown. Other DNA sequences from this sample encode an identical CDR3 as well.

The V end lost 4 bases, the J end lost 8 bases, and 8 bases lay between the germline ends. The CDR3 totals 11 residues. Germline assignment: CDR1 MDHEN and CDR2 SYDVKM. Sequencing was carried out using blood. This receptor was obtained from a person between 18 and 75 years old in good health. The chain is built from TRBV28 and TRBJ1-2; D is ambiguous. CDR3 bases: TGTGCCAGCAGTTCCCATCGGGGCTACACCTTC. It translates to CASSSHRGYTF.